This TCR beta chain stems from a study of T cells in Graves' hyperthyroidism and ophthalmopathy. Germline assignment: CDR1 SGHRS and CDR2 YFSETQ. A total of 23 residues make up the CDR3, ends included. As concerns this clonotype: No DNA is shown, since the ends of the CDR3 on it are uncertain; the CDR3 is the one TCRdb lists.

Lactation, pregnancy, other autoimmune disease or uncontrolled infection excluded patients. Template material for amplifying TCR beta CDR3 regions consisted of RNA transcripts. HTBI primers drove first-round RT-PCR of the TCR CDR3. TCRdb ran MiXCR on the multiplex PCR reads and lists one entry per CDR3 protein. The profile shows about 640,000 distinct CDR3 sequences, approximately 14% of them singletons. The source is a woman between 45 and 65 years old with Graves' ophthalmopathy. The V and J genes are TRBV5-1 and TRBJ1-2. Sequenced sample: blood. The CDR3 is CASSLALGKSYEQYFGPSYGYTF.